The rows below give T cell receptor beta chains drawn from one sample of a study of neurological immune-mediated disorders. TCRdb itself ran the 5' RACE reads through MiXCR, one entry per CDR3 protein. The table includes about 50,000 distinct CDR3 sequences, around 17% detected once. Source material: PBMCs. These TCRs come from a man aged 60 to 69 in good health. Both conserved end residues are part of each CDR3. Fields, in order: CDR3 length, J gene, V gene, clone size, D gene, CDR3 protein, CDR3 DNA. The D gene is left open where the match is weak. Clone size appears in some rows only: once, few, many, or a class for an expanded clone.

>17|TRBJ2-6|TRBV12-3/TRBV12-4|many|TRBD1
CASSSGTGGSGANVLTF
TGTGCCAGCAGTTCCGGGACAGGGGGGTCTGGGGCCAACGTCCTGACTTTC
>14|TRBJ1-1|TRBV29-1|many|-
CSVAAQGLNTEAFF
TGCAGCGTTGCAGCCCAGGGTCTGAACACTGAAGCTTTCTTT
>15|TRBJ1-1|TRBV5-1|many|-
CASSLAGRQSGEAFF
TGCGCCAGCAGCTTGGCCGGAAGGCAATCGGGCGAAGCTTTCTTT
>13|TRBJ2-3|TRBV6-6|-|-
CASGHRPDHTQYF
TGTGCTAGCGGCCACAGACCCGATCATACGCAGTATTTT
>14|TRBJ1-1|TRBV7-9|many|-
CASRPGTGNTEAFF
TGTGCCAGCAGACCCGGGACGGGGAACACTGAAGCTTTCTTT
>17|TRBJ2-2|TRBV20-1|-|TRBD2
CSARDKGRDSGSGELFF
TGCAGTGCTAGAGATAAAGGGAGAGATAGCGGGAGCGGGGAGCTGTTTTTT
>14|TRBJ2-1|TRBV7-2|many|-
CASSPKQGNNEQFF
TGTGCCAGCAGCCCAAAACAGGGAAACAATGAGCAGTTCTTC
>14|TRBJ2-1|TRBV5-5|many|-
CASSTQTAYNEQFF
TGTGCCAGCAGTACCCAGACAGCCTACAATGAGCAGTTCTTC
>12|TRBJ1-6|TRBV12-3/TRBV12-4|many|-
CASRRQNSPLHF
TGTGCCAGCAGGAGACAGAATTCACCCCTCCACTTT
>16|TRBJ2-3|TRBV4-3|many|TRBD2
CASSQAGGYRADTQYF
TGCGCCAGCAGCCAAGCGGGGGGTTACCGCGCAGATACGCAGTATTTT
>12|TRBJ1-2|TRBV12-3/TRBV12-4|many|-
CASSDSIYGYTF
TGTGCCAGCAGCGACAGTATTTATGGCTACACCTTC
>14|TRBJ2-7|TRBV10-2|many|-
CASSESQGGSEQYF
TGCGCCAGCAGTGAGTCACAGGGAGGTAGCGAGCAGTACTTC
>12|TRBJ2-3|TRBV7-2|many|-
CASSPEGDTQYF
TGTGCCAGCAGCCCAGAGGGGGATACGCAGTATTTT
>18|TRBJ1-5|TRBV20-1|medium-sized|-
CSAPHGQGTTYSNQPQHF
TGCAGTGCCCCTCATGGTCAGGGCACTACTTATAGCAATCAGCCCCAGCATTTT
>15|TRBJ2-3|TRBV7-3|-|-
CASSLWAGRADTQYF
TGTGCCAGCAGTTTATGGGCGGGACGGGCAGATACGCAGTATTTT
>15|TRBJ2-7|TRBV25-1|medium-sized|-
CASSEWAGASYEQYF
TGTGCCAGCAGTGAATGGGCAGGGGCGTCCTACGAGCAGTACTTC
>14|TRBJ2-2|TRBV2|many|TRBD1
CASSGQGGTGELFF
TGTGCCAGCAGTGGACAGGGTGGGACCGGGGAGCTGTTTTTT
>13|TRBJ2-7|TRBV12-5|many|-
CASGLSPPYEQYF
TGTGCTAGTGGTTTGTCGCCCCCCTACGAGCAGTACTTC
>14|TRBJ1-2|TRBV7-2|many|-
CASSLTPAGGGYTF
TGTGCCAGCAGCTTAACCCCCGCGGGGGGGGGCTACACCTTC
>15|TRBJ1-4|TRBV5-1|many|-
CASSLVGGQREKLFF
TGCGCCAGCAGCTTGGTTGGTGGACAGCGGGAAAAACTGTTTTTT
>15|TRBJ2-5|TRBV12-3/TRBV12-4|few|-
CASSLQRPPSETQYF
TGTGCCAGCAGTTTACAGCGGCCGCCCTCAGAGACCCAGTACTTC
>13|TRBJ2-1|TRBV12-3/TRBV12-4|many|-
CASVLSGVDEQFF
TGTGCCAGCGTCCTATCAGGGGTCGACGAGCAGTTCTTC
>14|TRBJ2-5|TRBV5-6|many|-
CASSTPGSVETQYF
TGTGCCAGCAGCACCCCAGGGTCGGTGGAGACCCAGTACTTC
>14|TRBJ2-1|TRBV11-2|-|-
CASSSDAGYNEQFF
TGTGCCAGCAGCTCCGACGCGGGGTACAATGAGCAGTTCTTC
>14|TRBJ1-1|TRBV5-6|many|-
CASSLSPRNTEAFF
TGTGCCAGCAGCTTATCACCCAGGAACACTGAAGCTTTCTTT
>18|TRBJ2-2|TRBV29-1|-|TRBD1
CSALVRTGGAWDTWELFF
TGCAGCGCCCTCGTCCGAACAGGGGGCGCATGGGACACCTGGGAGCTGTTTTTT
>15|TRBJ2-7|TRBV29-1|many|TRBD2
CSATQGGLATGEQYF
TGCAGCGCCACGCAGGGCGGACTAGCGACCGGAGAGCAGTACTTC
>17|TRBJ2-1|TRBV6-4|-|TRBD2
CASSEYSGSSSYNEQFF
TGTGCCAGCAGTGAATATAGCGGGAGTAGCTCCTACAATGAGCAGTTCTTC
>15|TRBJ1-1|TRBV5-6|many|TRBD1
CASSLLPGGTTEAFF
TGTGCCAGCAGCTTGCTTCCAGGGGGAACCACTGAAGCTTTCTTT
>15|TRBJ2-1|TRBV20-1|few|-
CSARDPGTPGDEQFF
TGCAGTGCTAGAGATCCAGGGACTCCGGGGGATGAGCAGTTCTTC
>14|TRBJ2-1|TRBV6-2/TRBV6-3|many|TRBD2
CASSYTREPGEQFF
TGTGCCAGCAGTTACACGCGGGAGCCGGGTGAGCAGTTCTTC
>17|TRBJ2-3|TRBV12-3/TRBV12-4|few|TRBD2
CASSLDPSGRALDTQYF
TGTGCCAGCAGTTTAGATCCCAGCGGGAGGGCCCTAGATACGCAGTATTTT
>12|TRBJ2-7|TRBV29-1|-|-
CSAWGASYDQYF
TGTAGCGCCTGGGGGGCCTCCTACGACCAGTACTTC
>15|TRBJ2-2|TRBV12-3/TRBV12-4|-|TRBD1
CASSSFQGAGGELFF
TGTGCCAGCAGCTCTTTCCAGGGGGCTGGCGGGGAGCTGTTTTTT
>15|TRBJ1-6|TRBV4-2|many|-
CASSQEAGESSPLHF
TGTGCCAGCAGCCAAGAAGCAGGGGAAAGCTCACCCCTCCACTTT
>14|TRBJ2-3|TRBV7-2|many|-
CASSMGLASDTQYF
TGTGCCAGCAGCATGGGCCTAGCGTCAGATACGCAGTATTTT
>14|TRBJ2-1|TRBV3-1|many|TRBD2
CASSLSGGGNEQFF
TGTGCCAGCAGCCTTAGCGGGGGCGGCAATGAGCAGTTCTTC
>19|TRBJ1-1|TRBV20-1|many|-
CSARDRSAGQGLLNTEAFF
TGCAGTGCTAGAGATCGTTCTGCAGGGCAGGGGCTCCTGAACACTGAAGCTTTCTTT
>15|TRBJ2-7|TRBV20-1|many|TRBD2
CSARDGTSGSNEQYF
TGCAGTGCTAGAGATGGGACTAGCGGGAGTAACGAGCAGTACTTC
>12|TRBJ2-7|TRBV5-6|many|-
CASSLGQYEQYF
TGTGCCAGCAGCTTGGGACAGTACGAGCAGTACTTC
>12|TRBJ2-1|TRBV12-3/TRBV12-4|many|-
CASTREGNEQFF
TGTGCCAGCACCCGAGAGGGCAATGAGCAGTTCTTC
>15|TRBJ2-3|TRBV7-9|-|-
CATPGRTSSTDTQYF
TGTGCCACCCCAGGACGGACGTCTAGCACAGATACGCAGTATTTT
>15|TRBJ1-4|TRBV7-2|many|-
CASSAQTGRNEKLFF
TGTGCCAGCAGCGCACAGACAGGACGTAATGAAAAACTGTTTTTT
>14|TRBJ2-1|TRBV7-6|many|TRBD2
CASSLGGRDNEQFF
TGTGCCAGCAGCTTAGGCGGGAGGGACAATGAGCAGTTCTTC
>15|TRBJ2-2|TRBV7-2|many|TRBD2
CASSGSGSATGELFF
TGTGCCAGCAGCGGTAGCGGGAGTGCTACCGGGGAGCTGTTTTTT
>15|TRBJ2-1|TRBV7-6|many|-
CASSLGYGVGNEQFF
TGTGCCAGCAGCTTAGGGTATGGAGTGGGGAATGAGCAGTTCTTC
>15|TRBJ1-1|TRBV20-1|many|-
CSAPNGGGSNTEAFF
TGCAGTGCCCCGAATGGGGGGGGCTCGAACACTGAAGCTTTCTTT
>13|TRBJ1-1|TRBV7-3|many|-
CASSLTGHTEAFF
TGTGCCAGCAGCCTTACAGGGCACACTGAAGCTTTCTTT
>18|TRBJ2-1|TRBV5-1|-|-
CASSLKPFPDEWDNEQFF
TGCGCCAGCAGCTTGAAACCCTTCCCGGACGAGTGGGACAATGAGCAGTTCTTC
>13|TRBJ1-6|TRBV2|once|TRBD1
CASNTGGSSPLHF
TGTGCCAGCAATACAGGGGGCAGTTCACCCCTCCACTTT
>17|TRBJ2-6|TRBV5-1|many|TRBD1
CASSLWGQGAGANVLTF
TGCGCCAGCAGCTTGTGGGGACAGGGGGCTGGGGCCAACGTCCTGACTTTC
>14|TRBJ2-7|TRBV20-1|many|TRBD2
CSANGGGRAYEQYF
TGCAGTGCCAACGGGGGGGGGAGGGCCTACGAGCAGTACTTC
>14|TRBJ1-1|TRBV3-1|many|-
CASSQGQANTEAFF
TGTGCCAGCAGCCAAGGACAGGCGAACACTGAAGCTTTCTTT
>13|TRBJ2-5|TRBV2|many|-
CASSEAGFRTQYF
TGTGCCAGCAGTGAAGCTGGGTTTCGGACCCAGTACTTC